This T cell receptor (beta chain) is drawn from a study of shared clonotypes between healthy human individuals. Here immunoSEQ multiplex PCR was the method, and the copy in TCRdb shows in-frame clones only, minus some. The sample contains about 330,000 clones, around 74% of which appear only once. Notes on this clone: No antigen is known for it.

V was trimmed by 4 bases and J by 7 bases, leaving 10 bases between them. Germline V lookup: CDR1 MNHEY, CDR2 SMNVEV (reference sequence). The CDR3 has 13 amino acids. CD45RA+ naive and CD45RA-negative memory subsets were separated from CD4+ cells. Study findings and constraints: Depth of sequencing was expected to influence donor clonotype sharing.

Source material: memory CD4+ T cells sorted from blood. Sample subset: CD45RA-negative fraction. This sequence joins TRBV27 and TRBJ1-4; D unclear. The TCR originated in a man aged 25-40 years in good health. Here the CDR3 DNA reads TGTGCCAGCAGTTCTACATTGAGTGAAAAACTGTTTTTT. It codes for CASSSTLSEKLFF.